This entry lists 17 T cell receptor beta chains sequenced from one sample in a study of blood T cell repertoires in COVID-19. Here immunoSEQ multiplex PCR was the method, and the copy in TCRdb shows in-frame clones only, minus some. In the table there are 90,000 or so clones, roughly 87% of which are singletons. Input material: peripheral blood. The receptor set was obtained from a man aged 60-69 years with acute or convalescent COVID-19.

The genes are TRBV9 and TRBJ2-2; 8 nucleotides match TRBD2. This CDR3 is 15 amino acids long. J lost 2 bases, V lost 2 bases, and 2 bases had no gene match. Germline CDR1 reads SGDLS; CDR2 reads YYNGEE. The CDR3 nucleotides read TGTGCCAGCAGCGTCGCGGGGGGAAACACCGGGGAGCTGTTTTTT. Translated, it gives CASSVAGGNTGELFF. Based on the CDR3 plus reference TRBV9 and TRBJ2-2, the full variable domain is DSGVTQTPKHLITATGQRVTLRCSPRSGDLSVYWYQQSLDQGLQFLIQYYNGEERAKGNILERFSAQQFPDLHSELNLSSLELGDSALYFCASSVAGGNTGELFFGEGSRLTVL.

This chain connects TRBV27 to TRBJ2-1; 12 nucleotides agree with TRBD1. V dropped 2 bases and J dropped 7; count of bases not matched to a gene: 3. Germline values: CDR1 MNHEY, CDR2 SMNVEV (reference sequence). The CDR3 loop spans 15 amino acids. The CDR3 reads CASSLGTGGRNEQFF. The CDR3 DNA follows: TGTGCCAGCAGTTTAGGGACAGGGGGCAGGAATGAGCAGTTCTTC.

Here the CDR3 reads CASSKESGANQYF. The DNA for the CDR3 is TGTGCCAGCAGCAAAGAATCAGGGGCTAATCAGTACTTC. The V call is TRBV21-1, the J call TRBJ2-4; TRBD1, the table's D call, lacks a check against the DNA. TRBV21-1 is a listed pseudogene. The CDR3 consists of 13 residues.

V usage is TRBV7-6 and J usage is TRBJ2-5; 9 positions agree with TRBD1. The CDR3 runs to 16 residues. V shed 7 bases, J shed 3 bases, and the junction held 12 bases outside the gene matches. Germline lookup yields CDR1 SGHVS and CDR2 FNYEAQ. The DNA for the CDR3 is TGTGCCAGCACCCTGGGACAGGGATTCGGGGAAGAGACCCAGTACTTC. It codes for CASTLGQGFGEETQYF.

This clone came up once. The chain uses TRBV7-3 and TRBJ2-1; 8 bases align to TRBD2. V lost 5 bases to trimming and J lost 2 bases; unmatched junction nucleotides: 5. Germline CDR1 is SGHTA and CDR2 is FQGTGA. This CDR3 has 15 residues. The CDR3 protein is CASSPHGGAYNEQFF. In nucleotides, the CDR3 is TGTGCCAGCAGCCCACACGGGGGGGCCTACAATGAGCAGTTCTTC.

This clone was detected a few times. The CDR3 DNA reads TGTGCCAGCAGTTCCATCAGGTTCACTGAGCAGTTCTTC. Translating it yields CASSSIRFTEQFF. J is TRBJ2-1 and V is TRBV6-5, with D uncertain. V was pared by 4 bases and J by 9 bases, with 13 bases between. The germline gives CDR1 MNHEY, CDR2 SVGAGI. This CDR3 contains 13 residues.

The chain employs TRBV11-2 and TRBJ1-4; maybe TRBD1 (5 bases). This CDR3 comprises 15 residues. Deletions cut 1 base from V and 5 bases from J, with 11 bases between. Germline V gene data show CDR1 as SGHAT and CDR2 as FQNNGV. The CDR3 DNA is TGTGCCAGCAGCTTAGTTCAGGGTTCCAATGAAAAACTGTTTTTT. Residues: CASSLVQGSNEKLFF. Filled out from reference TRBV11-2 and TRBJ1-4, the complete variable domain reads EAGVAQSPRYKIIEKRQSVAFWCNPISGHATLYWYQQILGQGPKLLIQFQNNGVVDDSQLPKDRFSAERLKGVDSTLKIQPAKLEDSAVYLCASSLVQGSNEKLFFGSGTQLSVL.

V gene TRBV18 combines with J gene TRBJ1-1, with TRBD1 as a possible D gene (6 bases). This CDR3 has 13 residues. V lost 4 bases, J lost 1 base, and 7 bases lay in between. The germline V gene encodes CDR1 KGHSH and CDR2 LQKENI. In nucleotides, the CDR3 is TGTGCCAGCTCACAACAGGGGAACACTGAAGCTTTCTTT. It specifies CASSQQGNTEAFF.

This clone appeared a few times. The sample carries other DNA sequences with the same CDR3. This rearrangement joins TRBV19 to TRBJ2-2; D not resolved. Germline V gene lookup returns CDR1 LNHDA and CDR2 SQIVND (reference sequence). The V and J ends lost 3 bases and 1 base respectively, with 6 bases between them. The CDR3 is 14 amino acids. This CDR3 reads CASSISRNTGELFF. Written as DNA, the CDR3 is TGTGCCAGTAGTATCTCCCGGAACACCGGGGAGCTGTTTTTT. Supplemented by reference TRBV19 and TRBJ2-2, the full variable domain reads DGGITQSPKYLFRKEGQNVTLSCEQNLNHDAMYWYRQDPGQGLRLIYYSQIVNDFQKGDIAEGYSVSREKKESFPLTVTSAQKNPTAFYLCASSISRNTGELFFGEGSRLTVL.

J is TRBJ1-6 and V is TRBV14; D is undetermined. The V end was cut by 8 bases, the J end by 0 bases, with 5 bases between. The germline gives CDR1 SGHDN, CDR2 FVKESK. The CDR3 runs 13 residues. CDR3 sequence reads: CASQLSYNSPLHF. In DNA form, the CDR3 reads TGTGCCAGCCAACTCTCCTATAATTCACCCCTCCACTTT.

This clone showed up just once. The sample holds other DNA sequences that translate to the same CDR3. The V and J genes are TRBV29-1 and TRBJ1-1, with D hard to call. The length of the CDR3 is 12 residues. V was shortened by 1 base and J by 2 bases, with 5 bases between the two germline ends. Germline-derived CDR1 and CDR2 are SQVTM and ANQGSEA. The CDR3 DNA reads TGCAGCGTTGAAGGAGAAAACACTGAAGCTTTCTTT. Translation gives CSVEGENTEAFF.

The chain's CDR3 is CASSKDRGQETQYF. For the CDR3, the DNA is TGTGCCAGCAGCAAGGACAGGGGGCAAGAGACCCAGTACTTC. V is TRBV5-4 and J is TRBJ2-5; 10 positions match TRBD1. Per germline, CDR1 SGHNT and CDR2 YYREEE (reference sequence). The trim removed 4 bases at V and 2 bases at J, leaving 2 bases unmatched. The CDR3 totals 14 residues.

This chain joins TRBV12-3 or TRBV12-4 and TRBJ1-5; D not certain. Between the trimmed V and J ends, which lost 5 bases and 6 bases, there was a span of 8 bases. The CDR3 runs to 12 residues. CDR3 coding DNA: TGTGCCAGCAGTAGATCAGGTCAGCCCCAGCATTTT. This gives the protein CASSRSGQPQHF.

The chain uses TRBV7-3 and TRBJ2-3; TRBD2 matches 9 bases. With 2 bases clipped from V and 3 bases from J, the junction kept 3 bases outside the gene matches. The CDR3 extends over 15 amino acids. CDR1 and CDR2 (germline): SGHTA, FQGTGA. The CDR3 spells CASSLYSGGTDTQYF. As DNA, the CDR3 is TGTGCCAGCAGCTTATATAGCGGGGGTACAGATACGCAGTATTTT. Full variable domain (rest looked up from reference TRBV7-3 and TRBJ2-3): GAGVSQTPSNKVTEKGKYVELRCDPISGHTALYWYRQSLGQGPEFLIYFQGTGAADDSGLPNDRFFAVRPEGSVSTLKIQRTERGDSAVYLCASSLYSGGTDTQYFGPGTRLTVL.

V gene TRBV15 combines with J gene TRBJ2-5; a weak D match, TRBD2 (7 bases). The V end was cut by 1 base, the J end by 5 bases, with 8 bases between. Germline V CDR1 and CDR2: LNHNV, YYDKDF (reference sequence). The CDR3 spans 13 residues. The CDR3 nucleotides read TGTGCCACCAGCAGAGGCGGGGGCGAGACCCAGTACTTC. Translated: CATSRGGGETQYF.

The chain uses TRBV12-3 or TRBV12-4 and TRBJ2-7; 9 bases are shared with TRBD1. This CDR3 has 13 residues. Germline trimming cut 9 bases from V and 3 bases from J; bases unmatched to any gene: 6. CDR3 region: CASYPGQGYEQYF. The CDR3 coding sequence is TGTGCCAGTTATCCGGGACAGGGCTACGAGCAGTACTTC.

CDR3 DNA sequence: TGCGCCAGCAGCTTGGGGCTAGCGGGAGGCCACAATGAGCAGTTCTTC. This sequence encodes CASSLGLAGGHNEQFF. This sequence joins TRBV5-1 and TRBJ2-1; 11 positions match TRBD2. Germline V gene lookup returns CDR1 SGHRS and CDR2 YFSETQ. V dropped 0 bases and J dropped 5; count of bases not matched to a gene: 4. The CDR3 loop spans 16 amino acids.